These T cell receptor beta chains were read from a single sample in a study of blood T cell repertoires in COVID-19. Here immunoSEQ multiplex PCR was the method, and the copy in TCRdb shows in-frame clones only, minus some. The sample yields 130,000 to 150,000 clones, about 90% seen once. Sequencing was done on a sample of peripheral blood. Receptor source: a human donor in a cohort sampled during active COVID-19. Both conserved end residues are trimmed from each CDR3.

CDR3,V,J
ASRRALQGSNQPQH,TRBV28,TRBJ1-5
SGTRREDTQY,TRBV29-1,TRBJ2-3
ASSRWDRGYEQY,TRBV28,TRBJ2-7
ASSLAGTRAEKLF,TRBV5-8,TRBJ1-4
ASSLKPTSSYEQY,TRBV27,TRBJ2-7
ASSPLPETGELF,TRBV27,TRBJ2-2
ASSQGGGQRTNEKLF,TRBV4-1,TRBJ1-4
ASSPVVATDTQY,TRBV18,TRBJ2-3
ASSLSGQGTYGYT,TRBV27,TRBJ1-2
ASISGAAYNEQF,TRBV7-8,TRBJ2-1
SFSHNEQF,TRBV29-1,TRBJ2-1
ASSGQGTFQPQH,TRBV9,TRBJ1-5
ASSGIGQGAYEQY,TRBV2,TRBJ2-7
ASSSIAGGVNEQF,TRBV27,TRBJ2-1
ASSPGLGGYTEAF,TRBV27,TRBJ1-1
ATSRERTVDPYEQY,TRBV15,TRBJ2-7
ASSPGGGWQSEAF,TRBV6-6,TRBJ1-1
ASRREPVSYEQY,TRBV6-5,TRBJ2-7
ASSQARKTGTQY,TRBV3-1/TRBV3-2,TRBJ2-5
ASSGGRAGDTQY,TRBV2,TRBJ2-3
ASSSPGPNEQF,TRBV7-2,TRBJ2-1
AWSHAGFNNQPQH,TRBV30,TRBJ1-5
ASSLGLRTDTQY,TRBV7-2,TRBJ2-3
ASSQLTSGRGLGNEQF,TRBV14,TRBJ2-1
ASSASGGQETQY,TRBV9,TRBJ2-5
ASSKRGVETQY,TRBV6-5,TRBJ2-5
ASSPGGGGRIDTQY,TRBV5-1,TRBJ2-3
AWKKTGGGKYGYT,TRBV30,TRBJ1-2
ASSVAGDEAF,TRBV9,TRBJ1-1
ASSRGVPDTQY,TRBV27,TRBJ2-3
ASIGRGSLNEKLF,TRBV10-1,TRBJ1-4
ASSPGVYGANVLT,TRBV7-2,TRBJ2-6
ASRPGFSWIFPNSGANVLT,TRBV19,TRBJ2-6
ASSLVGTGDTGELF,TRBV7-8,TRBJ2-2
ASSEFQVSDEQY,TRBV7-9,TRBJ2-7
ASRASGSYNEQF,TRBV6-4,TRBJ2-1
ASSQDPLSYNEQF,TRBV4-1,TRBJ2-1
ASSLGGGPGNTIY,TRBV7-2,TRBJ1-3
ASSELGGAYRSYNEQF,TRBV25-1,TRBJ2-1
ASSLVVGASYEQY,TRBV7-8,TRBJ2-7
ASSLSAGGDTQY,TRBV11-3,TRBJ2-3
ASSIRGFLAKNIQY,TRBV19,TRBJ2-4
ASSIGLAYPYEQY,TRBV19,TRBJ2-7
ASGDSGSFTNEQF,TRBV7-9,TRBJ2-1
ASSLGASGESTQY,TRBV5-1,TRBJ2-3
ASSFSGTYEQY,TRBV7-2,TRBJ2-7
ASSPLEDTQY,TRBV11-1,TRBJ2-3
ASSISGTGGTDTQY,TRBV5-1,TRBJ2-3
AWRGSTSYEQY,TRBV30,TRBJ2-7
ASSSRFTVSYNEQF,TRBV6-6,TRBJ2-1
SFSQGFRNTEAF,TRBV29-1,TRBJ1-1
SGVRDRGHEQY,TRBV29-1,TRBJ2-7
ASSIGVYTGELF,TRBV4-1,TRBJ2-2
ASSSRHRPSYEQY,TRBV28,TRBJ2-7